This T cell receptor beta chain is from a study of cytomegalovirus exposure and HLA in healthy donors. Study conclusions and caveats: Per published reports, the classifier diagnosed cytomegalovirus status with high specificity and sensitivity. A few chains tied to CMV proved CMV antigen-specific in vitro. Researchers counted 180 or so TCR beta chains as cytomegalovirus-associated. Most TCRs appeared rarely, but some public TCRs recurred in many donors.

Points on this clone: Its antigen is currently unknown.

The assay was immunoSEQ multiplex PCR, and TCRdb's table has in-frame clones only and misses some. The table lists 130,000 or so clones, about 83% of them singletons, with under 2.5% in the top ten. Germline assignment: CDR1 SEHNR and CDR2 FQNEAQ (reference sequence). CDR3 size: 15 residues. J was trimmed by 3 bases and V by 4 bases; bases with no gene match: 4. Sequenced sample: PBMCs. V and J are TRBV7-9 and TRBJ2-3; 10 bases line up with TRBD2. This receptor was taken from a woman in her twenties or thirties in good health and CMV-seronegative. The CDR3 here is CASSSTSGATDTQYF. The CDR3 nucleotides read TGTGCCAGCAGCTCAACTAGCGGGGCAACAGATACGCAGTATTTT.